These T cell receptor beta chains were read from a single sample in a study of blood T cell repertoires in COVID-19. Measured with immunoSEQ multiplex PCR; TCRdb has only the in-frame clones, and not every one. This table has about 400,000 clones, 85% to 90% appearing once. Material for sequencing was peripheral blood. All receptors derive from a human donor in a cohort sampled during active COVID-19. Both conserved end residues are part of each CDR3. The D gene is left open where the match is weak. Part of the rows lack a size; the others show once, few, many or a class for expanded clones.

v_gene: TRBV28; j_gene: TRBJ1-1; d_gene: TRBD1; abundance: -; len: 15; CDR3nt: TGTGCCAGCAGCCCTACGGGACAGGGAGACACTGAAGCTTTCTTT; CDR3aa: CASSPTGQGDTEAFF
v_gene: TRBV7-8; j_gene: TRBJ2-1; d_gene: TRBD1; abundance: -; len: 16; CDR3nt: TGTGCCAGCAGCTTAGCCCGGACAGGGCACAACAATGAGCAGTTCTTC; CDR3aa: CASSLARTGHNNEQFF
v_gene: TRBV2; j_gene: TRBJ1-6; d_gene: -; abundance: -; len: 14; CDR3nt: TGTGCCAGCAGGTGGGGGGGGGAGAATTCACCCCTCCACTTT; CDR3aa: CASRWGGENSPLHF
v_gene: TRBV7-2; j_gene: TRBJ1-1; d_gene: -; abundance: -; len: 15; CDR3nt: TGTGCCAGCAGCTTCTCGGGGAGAGGGAACACTGAAGCTTTCTTT; CDR3aa: CASSFSGRGNTEAFF
v_gene: TRBV5-6; j_gene: TRBJ1-2; d_gene: TRBD1; abundance: -; len: 14; CDR3nt: TGTGCCAGCAGCCGATGGGGACAGGGGGATGGCTACACCTTC; CDR3aa: CASSRWGQGDGYTF
v_gene: TRBV16; j_gene: TRBJ2-6; d_gene: TRBD1; abundance: -; len: 19; CDR3nt: TGTGCCAGCAGCCAACCTTTACAGGGGATCCTGTTTGGGGCCAACGTCCTGACTTTC; CDR3aa: CASSQPLQGILFGANVLTF
v_gene: TRBV9; j_gene: TRBJ1-3; d_gene: -; abundance: -; len: 14; CDR3nt: TGTGCCAGCAGCGAGGGACTCTCTGGAAACACCATATATTTT; CDR3aa: CASSEGLSGNTIYF
v_gene: TRBV6-1; j_gene: TRBJ1-4; d_gene: -; abundance: -; len: 14; CDR3nt: TGTGCCAGCAGTGATAACGGGGGAGATGAAAAACTGTTTTTT; CDR3aa: CASSDNGGDEKLFF
v_gene: TRBV7-6; j_gene: TRBJ2-2; d_gene: TRBD2; abundance: -; len: 17; CDR3nt: TGTGCCAGCAGCCAACTAGCGGGAGGGCCCGGGAACGGGGAGCTGTTTTTT; CDR3aa: CASSQLAGGPGNGELFF
v_gene: TRBV5-1; j_gene: TRBJ1-6; d_gene: -; abundance: -; len: 15; CDR3nt: TGCGCCAGCAGCTTGGATACAGGGCCGAATTCACCCCTCCACTTT; CDR3aa: CASSLDTGPNSPLHF
v_gene: TRBV5-5; j_gene: TRBJ1-5; d_gene: -; abundance: few; len: 16; CDR3nt: TGTGCCAGCAGCTTGACCGGGACATTAAGCAATCAGCCCCAGCATTTT; CDR3aa: CASSLTGTLSNQPQHF
v_gene: TRBV7-8; j_gene: TRBJ1-5; d_gene: -; abundance: few; len: 15; CDR3nt: TGTGCCAGCAGCCCAAGGTCGCAGGTCGGACAGCCCCAGCATTTT; CDR3aa: CASSPRSQVGQPQHF
v_gene: TRBV7-8; j_gene: TRBJ2-1; d_gene: TRBD2; abundance: -; len: 15; CDR3nt: TGTGCCAGCAGCCGTACTAGCGGAAACTACAATGAGCAGTTCTTC; CDR3aa: CASSRTSGNYNEQFF
v_gene: TRBV19; j_gene: TRBJ1-5; d_gene: TRBD1; abundance: -; len: 18; CDR3nt: TGTGCCAGTAGGTCAAACAGGGGCGCGGGGTATAGCAATCAGCCCCAGCATTTT; CDR3aa: CASRSNRGAGYSNQPQHF
v_gene: TRBV27; j_gene: TRBJ2-5; d_gene: -; abundance: -; len: 13; CDR3nt: TGTGCCAGCAGTTTAAGGGCAGGGCTTGTCCCTTACTTC; CDR3aa: CASSLRAGLVPYF
v_gene: TRBV29-1; j_gene: TRBJ1-1; d_gene: -; abundance: -; len: 13; CDR3nt: TGCAGCGTTGAGGGGAGGATGAACACTGAAGCTTTCTTT; CDR3aa: CSVEGRMNTEAFF
v_gene: TRBV30; j_gene: TRBJ2-3; d_gene: TRBD2; abundance: -; len: 16; CDR3nt: TGTGCCTGGAGTGTGATAGCGGGAGATAGCACAGATACGCAGTATTTT; CDR3aa: CAWSVIAGDSTDTQYF
v_gene: TRBV4-1; j_gene: TRBJ2-7; d_gene: TRBD2; abundance: -; len: 13; CDR3nt: TGCGCCAGCAGCCACCTAGCGGGGGATTTGCAGTACTTC; CDR3aa: CASSHLAGDLQYF
v_gene: TRBV6-1; j_gene: TRBJ1-1; d_gene: -; abundance: -; len: 14; CDR3nt: TGTGCCAGCAGTGAAGCGCGGCCGAACACTGAAGCTTTCTTT; CDR3aa: CASSEARPNTEAFF
v_gene: TRBV27; j_gene: TRBJ1-1; d_gene: -; abundance: -; len: 14; CDR3nt: TGTGCCAGCAGTTTAAGCAGGGTGGAAACTGAAGCTTTCTTT; CDR3aa: CASSLSRVETEAFF
v_gene: TRBV29-1; j_gene: TRBJ1-1; d_gene: -; abundance: -; len: 11; CDR3nt: TGCAGCGTTGTGGAGGCGGCTGAAGCTTTCTTT; CDR3aa: CSVVEAAEAFF
v_gene: TRBV6-5; j_gene: TRBJ1-1; d_gene: -; abundance: -; len: 15; CDR3nt: TGTGCCAGCAGGCAAGCGCCGAGCGAGTTAGCTGAAGCTTTCTTT; CDR3aa: CASRQAPSELAEAFF
v_gene: TRBV2; j_gene: TRBJ1-4; d_gene: -; abundance: once; len: 14; CDR3nt: TGTGCCAGCAACAAGGGGCCCGCTGGTGAAAAACTGTTTTTT; CDR3aa: CASNKGPAGEKLFF
v_gene: TRBV10-3; j_gene: TRBJ2-1; d_gene: -; abundance: -; len: 14; CDR3nt: TGTGCCATCAGTGAGGGCCCCTCCTACAATGAGCAGTTCTTC; CDR3aa: CAISEGPSYNEQFF